This passage covers 18 T cell receptor beta chains from one sample sequenced in a study of human T cells and chemical hapten exposure. Documented time point: patch test 1, 2 weeks after DPC sensitization. The treatment denotes: therapeutic diphenylcyclopropenone sensitization with weekly scalp DPC. TCRdb called the RACE reads again in MiXCR, with one record for every CDR3 protein. The table lists some 350,000 distinct CDR3 sequences, 5.5% to 8% of them singletons. The specimen was whole blood, collected in connection with sensitization to the hapten diphenylcyclopropenone (DPC). The receptors originated from a woman between 18 and 29 years old with alopecia areata. Some clones in this sample may be carry-over from other donors' samples.

J is TRBJ2-5 and V is TRBV6-2 or TRBV6-3, with a weak D call TRBD2 (5 bases). CDR3 length: 13 residues. Trimming removed 7 bases at V and 2 bases at J, with 11 bases between. In germline, CDR1 is MNHEY, CDR2 SVGEGT. Written as DNA, the CDR3 is TGTGCCAGCATAGACTATACACAAGAGACCCAGTACTTC. It specifies CASIDYTQETQYF.

The J gene is TRBJ2-2, the V gene TRBV12-3 or TRBV12-4; TRBD2 agrees at 8 bases. With 5 bases clipped from V and 6 bases from J, the junction kept 11 bases outside the gene matches. There are 16 residues in the CDR3. The CDR3 region is CASSPGSGGSAGELFF. In DNA form, the CDR3 reads TGTGCCAGCAGTCCCGGGAGCGGGGGATCTGCCGGGGAGCTGTTTTTT.

In its sample, this clonotype was seen many times. This chain links TRBV21-1 with TRBJ1-5; the D call of TRBD1 is as the table states it, not checked on the DNA. TRBV21-1 is a recognized pseudogene. This CDR3 spans 16 amino acids. The CDR3 nucleotides read TGTGCCAGCAGAGAACAGGGGGCGAGTAGCAATCAGCCCCAGCATTTT. Its translation is CASREQGASSNQPQHF.

This clonotype has just a few counts. This sequence may be a read error, since a much larger clone differs from it by one base. The chain has TRBV5-1 and TRBJ2-3; D call uncertain. CDR3 length: 12 residues. The germline V gene has CDR1 SGHRS and CDR2 YFSETQ. Trimming cost V 0 bases and J 5 bases, with 4 bases left between them. In nucleotides, the CDR3 is TGCGCCAGCAGCTTGGGGGAAGATACGCAGTATTTT. Translation gives CASSLGEDTQYF.

Ten or more counts support this clonotype. The chain uses TRBV5-1 and TRBJ1-1, with D hard to call. V lost 3 bases and J lost 3, with 12 bases in between. The length of the CDR3 is 14 residues. The V gene's germline CDR1 is SGHRS and CDR2 YFSETQ. CDR3 sequence: CASSSAGSHTEAFF. The CDR3 nucleotides read TGCGCCAGCAGCTCCGCGGGGTCGCACACTGAAGCTTTCTTT.

This clonotype was seen many times. The chain recombines TRBV29-1 with TRBJ2-1; 9 bases match TRBD1. V trimming: 4 bases; J trimming: 9 bases; junction bases outside the gene matches: 13. There are 15 residues in the CDR3. CDR1 is SQVTM, CDR2 ANQGSEA, per germline. The CDR3 loop is CSVAVSGTGISEQFF. DNA for the CDR3: TGCAGCGTTGCCGTAAGCGGGACAGGGATAAGTGAGCAGTTCTTC.

This clonotype was counted at least ten times. The rearrangement links TRBV15 to TRBJ2-1; 9 bases map to TRBD1. CDR3 length: 15 residues. Germline values: CDR1 LNHNV, CDR2 YYDKDF (reference sequence). The V segment lost 1 base and the J segment 4 bases; nucleotides outside the gene matches: 2. CDR3 sequence: CATSRVDRGYNEQFF. CDR3 DNA: TGTGCCACCAGCAGAGTGGACAGGGGATACAATGAGCAGTTCTTC.

There are many counts of this clonotype. This chain uses TRBV6-5 with TRBJ2-5; D may be TRBD2 (6 bases). The V end lost 4 bases, the J end lost 5 bases, and 11 bases lay between the germline ends. The CDR3 covers 13 residues. Per germline, CDR1 MNHEY and CDR2 SVGAGI. This CDR3 is CASSFEGGETQYF. CDR3 nucleotide sequence: TGTGCCAGCAGTTTCGAAGGAGGGGAGACCCAGTACTTC.

This clonotype was counted at least ten times. This chain connects TRBV29-1 to TRBJ2-7; tentatively, D is TRBD1 (5 bases). The CDR3 loop spans 12 amino acids. With 7 bases removed from V and 3 bases from J, the gap between germline ends came to 13 bases. Looked up from germline, CDR1 is SQVTM and CDR2 is ANQGSEA. CDR3 protein: CSALSDSYEQYF. The CDR3 nucleotides are TGCAGCGCCCTGTCCGACAGCTACGAGCAGTACTTC.

This clonotype was seen a handful of times. The chain recombines TRBV4-3 with TRBJ2-1, with D unclear. In germline, CDR1 is LGHNA, CDR2 YSLEER. This CDR3 has 14 residues. V shed 0 bases and J shed 3 bases, with 6 bases lying between them. The CDR3 reads CASSQDSLYNEQFF. In nucleotides, the CDR3 is TGCGCCAGCAGCCAAGATTCCCTCTACAATGAGCAGTTCTTC.

This clonotype was detected many times. The chain uses TRBV4-2 and TRBJ2-3; D gene ambiguous. Trimming removed 0 bases at V and 2 bases at J, with 12 bases between. The CDR3 spans 16 residues. The V gene's germline CDR1 is LGHNA and CDR2 YNFKEQ. DNA for the CDR3: TGTGCCAGCAGCCAAGATCGAACAGAAGCCACAGATACGCAGTATTTT. Amino acid sequence: CASSQDRTEATDTQYF.

This clonotype was detected a few times. CDR3 DNA: TGTGCCATCAGTGCCAGGGGAGGCCGCACAGATACGCAGTATTTT. Residues: CAISARGGRTDTQYF. The chain has TRBV10-3 and TRBJ2-3; D is tentatively TRBD1 or TRBD2 (6 bases each). The CDR3 has 15 residues. Germline V gene lookup returns CDR1 ENHRY and CDR2 SYGVKD. The V gene lost 4 bases and the J gene lost 1 base, with 12 bases spanning the gap.

The CDR3 nucleotides read TGTGCCAGCAGCCTAGATATGGGGCAGGCGAACACTGAAGCTTTCTTT. Translated, it gives CASSLDMGQANTEAFF. This rearrangement joins TRBV5-4 to TRBJ1-1; D may be TRBD1 (5 bases). Looked up from germline, CDR1 is SGHNT and CDR2 is YYREEE (reference sequence). The CDR3 loop spans 16 amino acids. Trimming cost V 4 bases and J 1 base, with 17 bases left between them.

The chain links TRBV7-8 to TRBJ1-6; D is possibly TRBD1 (5 bases). The V end was cut by 3 bases, the J end by 7 bases, with 10 bases between. The CDR3 spans 14 residues. Germline-derived CDR1 and CDR2 are SGHVS and FQNEAQ. CDR3 amino acids: CASSFSDSNSPLHF. Written as DNA, the CDR3 is TGTGCCAGCAGCTTCTCAGACAGCAATTCACCCCTCCACTTT.

This clonotype turned up a few times. This chain links TRBV15 with TRBJ2-7; tentative D call: TRBD1 (5 bases). The CDR3 runs 15 residues. Germline V gene data show CDR1 as LNHNV and CDR2 as YYDKDF (reference sequence). Trimming pared 4 bases from V and 2 bases from J, leaving 15 bases between. The chain's CDR3 is CATSTRDSFPYEQYF. The CDR3 region has the DNA TGTGCCACCAGCACCCGTGACAGTTTCCCCTACGAGCAGTACTTC. The complete variable domain, with remaining parts taken from reference TRBV15 and TRBJ2-7, reads DAMVIQNPRYQVTQFGKPVTLSCSQTLNHNVMYWYQQKSSQAPKLLFHYYDKDFNNEADTPDNFQSRRPNTSFCFLDIRSPGLGDTAMYLCATSTRDSFPYEQYFGPGTRLTVT.

This clonotype was recorded at least ten times. The chain employs TRBV6-6 and TRBJ2-7; 8 nucleotides align to TRBD2. There are 13 residues in the CDR3. The trim removed 5 bases at V and 3 bases at J, leaving 3 bases unmatched. CDR1 is MNHNY, CDR2 SVGAGI, per germline (reference sequence). CDR3 sequence reads: CASSPGGDYEQYF. As DNA, the CDR3 is TGTGCCAGCAGTCCCGGGGGGGACTACGAGCAGTACTTC.

This clonotype came up many times. The chain employs TRBV20-1 and TRBJ2-1; 11 bases line up with TRBD2. Germline loops: CDR1 DFQATT, CDR2 SNEGSKA (reference sequence). The CDR3 loop spans 13 amino acids. V lost 5 bases, J lost 9 bases, and 6 bases stayed unmatched. DNA of the CDR3: TGCAGTGCTCTTAGCGGGGGGGCTATTGAGCAGTTCTTC. It encodes CSALSGGAIEQFF.

This clonotype occurred a few times. V usage is TRBV4-1 and J usage is TRBJ2-2, with D possibly being TRBD2 (5 bases). CDR3 size: 19 residues. The V gene's germline CDR1 is MGHRA and CDR2 YSYEKL. Trimming took off 4 bases at V and 0 bases at J, with 21 bases between the two ends. Written as DNA, the CDR3 is TGCGCCAGCAGCCCCAATACGGGCTCACGGGGTCCGAACACCGGGGAGCTGTTTTTT. This gives the protein CASSPNTGSRGPNTGELFF.